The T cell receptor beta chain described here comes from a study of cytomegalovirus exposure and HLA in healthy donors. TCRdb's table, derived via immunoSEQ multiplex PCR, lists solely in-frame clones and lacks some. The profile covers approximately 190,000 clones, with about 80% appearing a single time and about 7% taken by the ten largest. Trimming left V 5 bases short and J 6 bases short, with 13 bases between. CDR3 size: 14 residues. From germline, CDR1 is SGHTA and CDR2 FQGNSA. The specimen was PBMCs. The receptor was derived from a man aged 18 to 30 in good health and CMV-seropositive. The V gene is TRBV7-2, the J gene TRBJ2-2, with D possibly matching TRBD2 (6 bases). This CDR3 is CASSQDPGAGELFF. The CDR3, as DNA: TGTGCCAGCAGCCAAGACCCGGGGGCCGGGGAGCTGTTTTTT.